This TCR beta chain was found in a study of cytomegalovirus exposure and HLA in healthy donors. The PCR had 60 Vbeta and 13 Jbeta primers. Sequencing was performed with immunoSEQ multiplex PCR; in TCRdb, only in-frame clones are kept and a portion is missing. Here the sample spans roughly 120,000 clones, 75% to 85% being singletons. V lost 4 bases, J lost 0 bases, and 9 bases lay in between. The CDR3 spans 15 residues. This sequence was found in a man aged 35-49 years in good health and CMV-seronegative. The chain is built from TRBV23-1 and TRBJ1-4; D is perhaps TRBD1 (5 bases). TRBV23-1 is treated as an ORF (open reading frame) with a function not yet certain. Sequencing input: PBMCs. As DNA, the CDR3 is TGCGCCAGCAGTCTCAGGGATTCAACTAATGAAAAACTGTTTTTT. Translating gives CASSLRDSTNEKLFF.